A single T cell receptor beta chain is shown here with its context. Categorization into cohorts depended on clinical history that participants reported. Either two negative PCRs, clearance, or symptom resolution qualified Cohort 3 donors as recovered. V was clipped by 1 base and J by 4 bases, with 10 bases between them. Germline V gene lookup returns CDR1 SGDLS and CDR2 YYNGEE. The CDR3 consists of 14 residues. The data belong to a study of blood T cell repertoires in COVID-19. Looking at the study overall: Nucleic acid was either cDNA or gDNA, and it came from T cells, B-cell-depleted T cells, or PBMCs.

Study processing details: By means of reference gene primer amplification, nucleated cell counts were estimated. Using immunoSEQ multiplex PCR, the repertoire was profiled, and TCRdb retains in-frame clones only, with some absent. V, J and clone size reflect that table, while D and trimming were determined from the DNA. The repertoire holds roughly 170,000 clones, with approximately 84% as singletons. This clonotype was obtained from a man between 50 and 59 years old who had recovered from COVID-19. Sequenced: PBMCs or T cells enriched from blood (not recorded which). The chain uses TRBV9 and TRBJ2-3; possible D gene TRBD1, 6 bases. CDR3: CASSVTQGSDTQYF. CDR3 DNA sequence: TGTGCCAGCAGCGTAACTCAGGGGTCAGATACGCAGTATTTT. Together with reference TRBV9 and TRBJ2-3, the CDR3 gives the full variable domain: DSGVTQTPKHLITATGQRVTLRCSPRSGDLSVYWYQQSLDQGLQFLIQYYNGEERAKGNILERFSAQQFPDLHSELNLSSLELGDSALYFCASSVTQGSDTQYFGPGTRLTVL.